A selection of T cell receptor beta chains follows, all from one sample in a study of molecular identifiers for immune sequencing clone quantification. TCRdb fed the PCR reads into MiXCR, producing one record per CDR3 protein. Among about 640,000 distinct CDR3 sequences listed, just under 20% were seen once. Sequencing was done on a sample of naive CD8+ T cells from blood, with Jurkat cell RNA spiked in. These receptors all come from a human donor in good health. Some libraries in this study had Jurkat cell RNA spiked in. Both conserved end residues are part of each CDR3. Each record gives: V gene, CDR3 protein.

TRBV30 | CAWSVAAYEQYF
TRBV4-1 | CASSQLLQGQGISETQYF
TRBV19 | CASSTQPGQRPEAFF
TRBV6-2/TRBV6-3 | CASSYLKTGDEQYF
TRBV9 | CASSGWTSGHEQFF
TRBV7-6 | CASSRSDSTGELFF
TRBV13 | CASSLDGSSSGELFF
TRBV28 | CASLGNGYTF
TRBV30 | CAWRAGTVTEAFF
TRBV4-1 | CASSQHLQGAHYGYTF
TRBV30 | CAWSWPPGLAGYEQYF
TRBV2 | CARRQLGLRFF
TRBV9 | CASSVAAESNYGHTF
TRBV30 | CAWSRSGRAKETQYF
TRBV7-9 | CASSLSRMNTEAFF
TRBV24-1 | CASASSRGRHTDTQHF
TRBV4-1 | CASSQEQGPYNEQFF
TRBV30 | CAWIAGSGYSEQYF
TRBV6-1 | CASSESGFRTGSRQPQHF
TRBV9 | CASSVTPDSNQPQHF
TRBV3-1 | CASSPGPGNTGELFF
TRBV7-9 | CASSLPAHYEQYF
TRBV27 | CASALQAGSYYEQYF
TRBV30 | CAWSDRTYNEQFF
TRBV6-1 | CASSGLAEMNTEAFF
TRBV24-1 | CATSDAGTKNIQYF
TRBV27 | CASTPGLAGGPSAGELFF
TRBV4-3 | CASSQDSLERNGETQYF
TRBV7-9 | CASSRSWGYTF
TRBV5-5 | CASTFMTANTEAFF
TRBV20-1 | CSAYSGRTLGIHQETQYF
TRBV29-1 | CSVEFSGRGYNEQFF
TRBV18 | CASSQRQPYGYTF
TRBV20-1 | CSARRTESYEQYF
TRBV6-2/TRBV6-3 | CASKSTQLRTSGTGELFF
TRBV19 | CASRPGRSSYEQYF
TRBV4-3 | CASSQEWGIGSPLHF
TRBV30 | CAWETSGGAEQFF
TRBV6-6 | CASSYGTQGADRETQYF
TRBV5-4 | CASSRAGLAGAVYEQYF
TRBV9 | CASSVGGGAPDTQYF
TRBV7-2 | CASSYQQLETQYF
TRBV20-1 | CSASSDNQTYEQYF
TRBV2 | CASSELPRGNGELFF
TRBV4-2 | CASSQDSESSYEQYF
TRBV12-2 | CASRFGWPYEQYF